The subject of this entry is one T cell receptor (beta chain). Its antigen is still unknown. Germline CDR1 is LNHNV and CDR2 is YYDKDF (reference sequence). Trimming stripped 3 bases from V and 3 bases from J, with 12 bases between. This CDR3 contains 15 residues. This sample stems from a study of neoadjuvant anti-PD-1 for oral cavity cancer. Study overall: Most patients had three to four biweekly doses of 3 mg/kg nivolumab before resection. Patients without progression received a fourth nivolumab dose around day 43, then surgical resection on days 50-56. Study-level findings and limits: Higher pretreatment blood Treg/Th17 ratios correlated with higher pretreatment blood and lower post-treatment tumor TCRbeta clonality.

Data came from immunoSEQ multiplex PCR; TCRdb stores just in-frame clones and leaves some out. This table holds roughly 14,000 clones, about 70% found once. This rearrangement joins TRBV15 to TRBJ1-5; D gene uncertain. Sequencing used PBMCs, obtained before nivolumab (anti-PD-1) treatment. This clonotype was obtained from a person aged 35 to 85 with oral cavity squamous cell carcinoma. The CDR3 DNA reads as TGTGCCACCAGCAGCGCCCTCTTACCCAATCAGCCCCAGCATTTT. Translated, it gives CATSSALLPNQPQHF.